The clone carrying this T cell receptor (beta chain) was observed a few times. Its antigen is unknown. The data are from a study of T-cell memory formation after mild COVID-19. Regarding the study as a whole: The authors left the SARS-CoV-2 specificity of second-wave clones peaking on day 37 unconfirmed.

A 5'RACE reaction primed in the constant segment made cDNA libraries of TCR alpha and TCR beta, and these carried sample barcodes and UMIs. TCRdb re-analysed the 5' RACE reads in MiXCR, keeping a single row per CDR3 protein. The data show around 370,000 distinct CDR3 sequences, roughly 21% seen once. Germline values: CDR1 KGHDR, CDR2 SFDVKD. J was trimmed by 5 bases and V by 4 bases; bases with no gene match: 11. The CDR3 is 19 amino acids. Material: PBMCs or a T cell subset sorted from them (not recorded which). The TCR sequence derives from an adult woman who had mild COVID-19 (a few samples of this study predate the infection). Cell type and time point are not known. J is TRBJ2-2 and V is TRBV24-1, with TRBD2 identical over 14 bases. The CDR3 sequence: CATSDRTGLAGERTGELFF. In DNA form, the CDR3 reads TGTGCCACCAGTGACCGTACGGGACTAGCGGGAGAGCGAACCGGGGAGCTGTTTTTT.